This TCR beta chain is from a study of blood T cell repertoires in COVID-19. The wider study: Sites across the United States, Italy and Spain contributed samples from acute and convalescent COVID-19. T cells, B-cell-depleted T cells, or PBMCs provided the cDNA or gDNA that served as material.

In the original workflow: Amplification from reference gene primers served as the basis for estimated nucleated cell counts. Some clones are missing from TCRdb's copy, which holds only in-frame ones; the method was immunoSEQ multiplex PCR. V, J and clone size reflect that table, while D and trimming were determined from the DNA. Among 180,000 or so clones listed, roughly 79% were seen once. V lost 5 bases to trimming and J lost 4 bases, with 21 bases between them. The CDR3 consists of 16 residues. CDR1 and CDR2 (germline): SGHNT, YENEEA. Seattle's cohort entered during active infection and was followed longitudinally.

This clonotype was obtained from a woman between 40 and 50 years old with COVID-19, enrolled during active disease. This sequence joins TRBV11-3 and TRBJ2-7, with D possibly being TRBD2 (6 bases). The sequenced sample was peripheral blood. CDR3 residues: CASSQVKRAGPYEQYF. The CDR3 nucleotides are TGTGCCAGCAGCCAAGTTAAAAGGGCGGGACCATACGAGCAGTACTTC.